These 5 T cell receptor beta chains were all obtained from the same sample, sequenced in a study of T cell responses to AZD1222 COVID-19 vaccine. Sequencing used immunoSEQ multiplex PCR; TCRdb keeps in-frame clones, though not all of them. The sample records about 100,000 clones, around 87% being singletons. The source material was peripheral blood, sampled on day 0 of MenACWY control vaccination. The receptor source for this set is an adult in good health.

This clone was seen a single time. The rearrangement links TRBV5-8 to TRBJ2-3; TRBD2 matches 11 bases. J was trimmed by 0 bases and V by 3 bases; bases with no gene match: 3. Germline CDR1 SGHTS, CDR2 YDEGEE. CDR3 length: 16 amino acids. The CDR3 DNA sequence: TGTGCCAGCAGCTCGGGACTAGCGGCTAGCACAGATACGCAGTATTTT. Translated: CASSSGLAASTDTQYF.

For the CDR3, the DNA is TGCAGTGCTAGAGATGCGGTGACCCAGTACTTC. Its translation is CSARDAVTQYF. The chain couples TRBV20-1 to TRBJ2-5; the D is unclear. CDR1 and CDR2 from the germline V gene are DFQATT and SNEGSKA (reference sequence). V lost 0 bases, J lost 7 bases, and 6 bases lay in between. This CDR3 has 11 residues.

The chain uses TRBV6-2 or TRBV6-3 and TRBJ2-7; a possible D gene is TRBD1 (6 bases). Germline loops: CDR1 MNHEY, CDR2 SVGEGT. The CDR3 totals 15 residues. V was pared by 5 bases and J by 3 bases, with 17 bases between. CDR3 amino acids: CASSHYLGGNYEQYF. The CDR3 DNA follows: TGTGCCAGCAGTCATTACCTAGGGGGTAACTACGAGCAGTACTTC.

The CDR3 loop reads CAWRGMNTEAFF. In nucleotides, the CDR3 is TGTGCCTGGAGAGGAATGAACACTGAAGCTTTCTTT. This chain uses TRBV30 with TRBJ1-1; D call uncertain. The germline V gene encodes CDR1 GTSNPN and CDR2 SVGIG (reference sequence). With 3 bases removed from V and 0 bases from J, the gap between germline ends came to 5 bases. The CDR3 covers 12 residues. The entire variable domain, with the rest obtained from reference TRBV30 and TRBJ1-1, is as follows: SQTIHQWPATLVQPVGSPLSLECTVEGTSNPNLYWYRQAAGRGLQLLFYSVGIGQISSEVPQNLSASRPQDRQFILSSKKLLLSDSGFYLCAWRGMNTEAFFGQGTRLTVV.

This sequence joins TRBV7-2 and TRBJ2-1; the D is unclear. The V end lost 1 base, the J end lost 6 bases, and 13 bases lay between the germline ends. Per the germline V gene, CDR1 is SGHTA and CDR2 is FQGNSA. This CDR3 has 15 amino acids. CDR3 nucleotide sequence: TGTGCCAGCAGCTTAGATCGGTACCCGGGCAATGAGCAGTTCTTC. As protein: CASSLDRYPGNEQFF.